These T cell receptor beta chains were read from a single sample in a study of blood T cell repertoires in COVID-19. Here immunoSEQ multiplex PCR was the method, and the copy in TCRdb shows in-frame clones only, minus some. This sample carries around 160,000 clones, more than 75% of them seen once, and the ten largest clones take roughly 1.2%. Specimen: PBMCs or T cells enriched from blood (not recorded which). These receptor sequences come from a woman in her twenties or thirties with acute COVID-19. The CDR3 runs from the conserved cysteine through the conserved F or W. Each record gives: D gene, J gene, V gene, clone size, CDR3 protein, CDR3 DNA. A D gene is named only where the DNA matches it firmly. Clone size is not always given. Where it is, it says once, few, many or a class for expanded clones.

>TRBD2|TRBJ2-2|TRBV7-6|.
CASSLAAGPNTGELFF
TGTGCCAGCAGCTTAGCAGCGGGGCCGAACACCGGGGAGCTGTTTTTT
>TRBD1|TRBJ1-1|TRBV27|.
CASSLSTGTNTEAFF
TGTGCCAGCAGTCTCTCGACAGGGACGAACACTGAAGCTTTCTTT
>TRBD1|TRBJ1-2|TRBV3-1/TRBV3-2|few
CASGGSGGRVYGYTF
TGTGCCAGCGGGGGCTCAGGGGGGCGTGTCTATGGCTACACCTTC
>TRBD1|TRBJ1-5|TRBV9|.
CASSPGQVGQPQHF
TGTGCCAGCAGTCCCGGACAGGTTGGGCAGCCCCAGCATTTT
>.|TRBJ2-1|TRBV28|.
CASSLSLYNEQFF
TGTGCCAGCAGTTTATCCCTCTACAATGAGCAGTTCTTC
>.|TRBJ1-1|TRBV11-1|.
CASSSQRRTEAFF
TGTGCCAGCAGCTCCCAGAGGCGCACTGAAGCTTTCTTT
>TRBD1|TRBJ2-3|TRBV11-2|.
CASSNRDRGPQDTQYF
TGTGCCAGCAGCAACCGGGACAGGGGCCCCCAAGATACGCAGTATTTT
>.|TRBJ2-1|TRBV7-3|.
CASSSYNNEQFF
TGTGCCAGCAGCTCATACAACAATGAGCAGTTCTTC
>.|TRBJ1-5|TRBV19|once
CASSISGQYNQPQHF
TGTGCCAGTAGTATATCCGGACAATACAATCAGCCCCAGCATTTT
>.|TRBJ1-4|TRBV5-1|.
CASSSARSSQVANEKLFF
TGCGCCAGCAGCTCGGCACGGTCGTCCCAGGTGGCTAATGAAAAACTGTTTTTT
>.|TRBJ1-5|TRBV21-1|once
CASSPRRTGRDQPQHF
TGTGCCAGCAGCCCCCGCAGGACAGGAAGAGATCAGCCCCAGCATTTT
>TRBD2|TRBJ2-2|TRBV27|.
CARGGSDTGELFF
TGTGCCAGGGGGGGGTCAGACACCGGGGAGCTGTTTTTT
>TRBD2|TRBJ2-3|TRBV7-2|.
CASSLLAGGADTQYF
TGTGCCAGCAGCCTATTAGCGGGAGGAGCAGATACGCAGTATTTT
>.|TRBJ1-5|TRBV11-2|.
CASSSMLNRVKRPQHF
TGTGCCAGCAGCTCCATGCTGAACAGGGTTAAGCGACCCCAGCATTTT
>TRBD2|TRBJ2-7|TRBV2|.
CASSGLAGVLRQYF
TGTGCCAGCAGTGGACTAGCGGGAGTTTTGCGGCAGTACTTC
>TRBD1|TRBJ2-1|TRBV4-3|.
CASSQDPSGTEYNEQFF
TGCGCCAGCAGCCAAGACCCATCCGGGACAGAATACAATGAGCAGTTCTTC
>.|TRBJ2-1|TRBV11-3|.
CASSLDGGSSGNEQFF
TGTGCCAGCAGCTTAGATGGGGGGTCATCGGGTAATGAGCAGTTCTTC
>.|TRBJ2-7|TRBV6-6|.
CASSKDGYEQYF
TGTGCCAGCAGTAAAGACGGGTACGAGCAGTACTTC
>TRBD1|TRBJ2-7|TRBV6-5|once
CASSYSTGARSYEQYF
TGTGCCAGCAGTTACTCGACAGGGGCAAGGTCCTACGAGCAGTACTTC
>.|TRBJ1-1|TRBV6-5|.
CASSYSSRVLNTEAFF
TGTGCCAGCAGTTACTCCTCCAGGGTCCTGAACACTGAAGCTTTCTTT
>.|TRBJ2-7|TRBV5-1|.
CASSLQESYEQYF
TGCGCCAGCAGCTTACAGGAATCCTACGAGCAGTACTTC
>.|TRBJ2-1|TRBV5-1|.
CASSLVAGFDEQFF
TGCGCCAGCAGCTTGGTGGCAGGGTTCGATGAGCAGTTCTTC
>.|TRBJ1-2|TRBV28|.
CASSSAGLNYGYTF
TGTGCCAGCAGTTCGGCAGGACTAAACTATGGCTACACCTTC
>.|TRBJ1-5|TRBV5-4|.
CASSSQGQPQHF
TGTGCCAGCAGTTCGCAGGGTCAGCCCCAGCATTTT
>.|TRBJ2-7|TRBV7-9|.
CASSPVVATSSYEQYF
TGTGCCAGCAGCCCGGTGGTAGCGACTAGCTCCTACGAGCAGTACTTC
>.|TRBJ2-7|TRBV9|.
CASSVGGESYEQYF
TGTGCCAGCAGCGTAGGCGGTGAATCCTACGAGCAGTACTTC
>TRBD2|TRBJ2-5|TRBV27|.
CASSRGLAGVLLQETQYF
TGTGCCAGCAGTCGGGGGCTAGCGGGCGTCTTGCTCCAAGAGACCCAGTACTTC
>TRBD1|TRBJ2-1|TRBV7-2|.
CASSLIRSLRDRVNEQFF
TGTGCCAGCAGCTTAATACGGTCCCTCCGGGACAGGGTAAATGAGCAGTTCTTC
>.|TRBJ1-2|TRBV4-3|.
CASSQDRLPDGGYTF
TGCGCCAGCAGCCAAGATCGGCTTCCAGACGGGGGCTACACCTTC
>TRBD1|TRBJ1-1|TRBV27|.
CASSLTGGTLFMNTEAFF
TGTGCCAGCAGTTTAACAGGGGGGACTCTCTTCATGAACACTGAAGCTTTCTTT
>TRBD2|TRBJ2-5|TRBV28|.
CASSTNREGETQYF
TGTGCCAGCAGCACTAATAGGGAGGGCGAGACCCAGTACTTC
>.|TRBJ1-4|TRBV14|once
CASSQWWAEKLFF
TGTGCCAGCAGCCAATGGTGGGCTGAAAAACTGTTTTTT
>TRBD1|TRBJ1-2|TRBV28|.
CASSSPGGDGYTF
TGTGCCAGCAGTTCCCCAGGGGGTGACGGCTACACCTTC
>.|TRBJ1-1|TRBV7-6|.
CASSLGARGEAFF
TGTGCCAGCAGCTTAGGGGCCAGGGGCGAAGCTTTCTTT
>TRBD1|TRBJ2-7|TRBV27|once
CASSFRDRGGYEQYF
TGTGCCAGCAGTTTCCGGGACAGGGGTGGGTACGAGCAGTACTTC